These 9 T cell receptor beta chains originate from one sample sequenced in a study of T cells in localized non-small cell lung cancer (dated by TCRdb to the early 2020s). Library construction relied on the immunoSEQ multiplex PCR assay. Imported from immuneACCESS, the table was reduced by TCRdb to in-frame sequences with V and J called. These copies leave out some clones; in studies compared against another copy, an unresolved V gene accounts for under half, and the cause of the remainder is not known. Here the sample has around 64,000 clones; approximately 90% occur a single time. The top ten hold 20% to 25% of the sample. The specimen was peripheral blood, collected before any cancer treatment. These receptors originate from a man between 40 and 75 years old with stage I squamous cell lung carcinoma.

Written as DNA, the CDR3 is TGTGCCAGCAGCTTAGAGTGGGCCCAAGAGACCCAGTACTTC. It translates to CASSLEWAQETQYF. V and J are TRBV7-2 and TRBJ2-5, with D hard to call. Germline V gene lookup returns CDR1 SGHTA and CDR2 FQGNSA. Trimming removed 1 base at V and 1 base at J, with 7 bases between. The CDR3 has 14 residues.

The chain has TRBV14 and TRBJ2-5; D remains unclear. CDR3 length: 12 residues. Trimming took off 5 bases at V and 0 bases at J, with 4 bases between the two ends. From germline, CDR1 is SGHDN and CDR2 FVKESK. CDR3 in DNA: TGTGCCAGCAGCAAGTACCAAGAGACCCAGTACTTC. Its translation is CASSKYQETQYF.

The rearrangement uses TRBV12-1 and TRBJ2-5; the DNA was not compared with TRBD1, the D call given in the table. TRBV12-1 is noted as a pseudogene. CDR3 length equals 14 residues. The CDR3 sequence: CASSSPTGLETQYF. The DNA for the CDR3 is TGTGCCAGCAGCTCACCGACAGGGTTAGAGACCCAGTACTTC.

CDR3 in amino acids: CASSPGGGSYEQYF. CDR3 nucleotide sequence: TGTGCCAGCAGTCCTGGGGGGGGATCCTACGAGCAGTACTTC. The genes are TRBV2 and TRBJ2-7; 7 positions match TRBD2. The V segment lost 5 bases and the J segment 1 base; nucleotides outside the gene matches: 5. The germline gives CDR1 SNHLY, CDR2 FYNNEI. The CDR3 extends over 14 amino acids.

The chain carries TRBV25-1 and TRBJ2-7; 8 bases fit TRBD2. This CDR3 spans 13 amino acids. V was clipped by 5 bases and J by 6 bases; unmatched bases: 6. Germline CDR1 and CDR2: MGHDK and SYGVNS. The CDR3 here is CASSPSGYGEQYF. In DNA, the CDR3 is TGTGCCAGCAGTCCTAGCGGGTATGGCGAGCAGTACTTC.

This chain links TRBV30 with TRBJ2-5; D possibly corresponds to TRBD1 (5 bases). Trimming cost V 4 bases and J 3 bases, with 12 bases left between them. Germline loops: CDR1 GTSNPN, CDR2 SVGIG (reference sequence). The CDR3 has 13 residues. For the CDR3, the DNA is TGTGCCTGGACCAGGGTGTGGGAAGAGACCCAGTACTTC. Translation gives CAWTRVWEETQYF. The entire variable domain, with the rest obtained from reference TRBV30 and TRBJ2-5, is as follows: SQTIHQWPATLVQPVGSPLSLECTVEGTSNPNLYWYRQAAGRGLQLLFYSVGIGQISSEVPQNLSASRPQDRQFILSSKKLLLSDSGFYLCAWTRVWEETQYFGPGTRLLVL.

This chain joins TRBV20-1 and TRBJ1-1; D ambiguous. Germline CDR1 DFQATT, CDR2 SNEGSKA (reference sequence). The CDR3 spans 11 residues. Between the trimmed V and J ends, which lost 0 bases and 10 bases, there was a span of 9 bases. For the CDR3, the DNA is TGCAGTGCTAGAGATCCGGTGGCAGCTTTCTTT. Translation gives CSARDPVAAFF.

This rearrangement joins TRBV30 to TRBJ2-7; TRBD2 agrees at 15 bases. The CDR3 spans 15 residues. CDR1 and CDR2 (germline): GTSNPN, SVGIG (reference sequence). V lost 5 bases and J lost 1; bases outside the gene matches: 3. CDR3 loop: CAWDGTSGRSYEQYF. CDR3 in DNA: TGTGCCTGGGATGGGACTAGCGGGAGGTCCTACGAGCAGTACTTC.

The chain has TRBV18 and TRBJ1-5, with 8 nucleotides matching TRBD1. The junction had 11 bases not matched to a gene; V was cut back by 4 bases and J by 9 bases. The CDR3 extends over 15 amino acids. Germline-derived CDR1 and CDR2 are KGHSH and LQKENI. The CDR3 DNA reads TGTGCCAGCTCACACGACAGGGGTCTAAGGGGGCCCCAGCATTTT. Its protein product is CASSHDRGLRGPQHF.